This TCR beta chain was recorded in a study of shared clonotypes between healthy human individuals. The method was immunoSEQ multiplex PCR; TCRdb's version includes in-frame clones alone and lacks a portion of them. Seen here are some 600,000 clones, approximately 96% observed once, and the top ten hold less than 0.12%. Naive CD8 cells lacked CD45RO and underwent positive selection for CCR7, leaving out terminally differentiated effector memory CD45RA+ cells. Sequences were obtained from naive CD8+ T cells sorted from blood. This clonotype originated in a woman in her 30s in good health.

CDR3 residues: CASSEDWWEEATDTQYF. CDR3 bases: TGTGCCAGCAGTGAGGATTGGTGGGAGGAGGCGACAGATACGCAGTATTTT. This chain links TRBV6-1 with TRBJ2-3, with D perhaps TRBD2 (6 bases). The CDR3 sequence is 17 residues long. The V gene lost 3 bases and the J gene lost 3 bases, with 19 bases spanning the gap. Germline CDR1 and CDR2: MNHNS and SASEGT.